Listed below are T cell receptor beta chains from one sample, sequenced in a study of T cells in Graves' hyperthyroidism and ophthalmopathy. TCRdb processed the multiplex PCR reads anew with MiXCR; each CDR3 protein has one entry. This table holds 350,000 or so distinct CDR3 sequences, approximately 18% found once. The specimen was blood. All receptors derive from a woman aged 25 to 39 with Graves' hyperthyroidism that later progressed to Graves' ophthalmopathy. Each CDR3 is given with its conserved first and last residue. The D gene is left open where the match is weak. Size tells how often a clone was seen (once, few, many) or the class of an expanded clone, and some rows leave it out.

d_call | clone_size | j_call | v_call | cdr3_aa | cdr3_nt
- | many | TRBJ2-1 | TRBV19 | CASSILLALNNEQFF | TGTGCCAGTAGTATTTTACTAGCCCTAAACAATGAGCAGTTCTTC
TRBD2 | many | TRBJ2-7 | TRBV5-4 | CASSSSSGGSSYEQYF | TGTGCCAGCAGCTCCAGTTCGGGCGGGAGCTCCTACGAGCAGTACTTC
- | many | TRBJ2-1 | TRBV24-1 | CATSASWGFDNEQFF | TGTGCCACCAGTGCCAGCTGGGGCTTCGACAATGAGCAGTTCTTC
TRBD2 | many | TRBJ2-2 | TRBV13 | CASSSGLAGSNTGELFF | TGTGCCAGCAGCTCGGGACTAGCGGGATCGAACACCGGGGAGCTGTTTTTT
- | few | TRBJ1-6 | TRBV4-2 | CASRGGGRSPLHF | TGTGCCAGCAGAGGGGGAGGGCGATCACCCCTCCACTTT
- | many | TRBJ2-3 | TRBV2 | CASSTQRDTYTDTQYF | TGTGCCAGCAGTACGCAGAGGGACACTTACACAGATACGCAGTATTTT
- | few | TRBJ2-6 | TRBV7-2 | CASSLALRVSGANVLTF | TGTGCCAGCAGCTTAGCGCTAAGGGTATCTGGGGCCAACGTCCTGACTTTC
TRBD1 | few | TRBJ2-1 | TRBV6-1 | CASSPGTGGALIYNEQFF | TGTGCCAGCAGTCCCGGGACAGGGGGCGCATTGATCTACAATGAGCAGTTCTTC
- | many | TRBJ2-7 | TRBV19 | CASSKEAGEVYEQYF | TGTGCCAGTAGTAAGGAGGCAGGGGAGGTCTACGAGCAGTACTTC
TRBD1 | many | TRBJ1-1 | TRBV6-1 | CASRRTGMMNTEAFF | TGTGCCAGCAGACGGACAGGGATGATGAACACTGAAGCTTTCTTT
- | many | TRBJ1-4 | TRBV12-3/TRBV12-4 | CASSLQGGVGEKLFF | TGTGCCAGCAGTCTCCAGGGTGGGGTTGGTGAAAAACTGTTTTTT
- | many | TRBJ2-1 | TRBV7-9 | CASSARDWLDEQFF | TGTGCCAGCAGCGCCCGGGACTGGCTCGATGAGCAGTTCTTC
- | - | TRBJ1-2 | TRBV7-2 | CASRRTTGGNGYTF | TGTGCCAGCAGACGGACGACAGGAGGGAATGGCTACACCTTC
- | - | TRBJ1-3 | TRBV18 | CASSRRQIDVSGNTIYF | TGTGCCAGCTCACGAAGACAGATTGATGTGTCTGGAAACACCATATATTTT
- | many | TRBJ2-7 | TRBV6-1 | CASSANVGRPPSYFYEQYF | TGTGCCAGCAGTGCGAATGTGGGACGCCCCCCCAGTTACTTCTACGAGCAGTACTTC
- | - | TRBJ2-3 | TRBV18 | CASSPRTASSTDTQYF | TGTGCCAGCTCACCACGGACGGCCTCTAGCACAGATACGCAGTATTTT
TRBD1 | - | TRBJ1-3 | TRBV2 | CASSEAGTGHGNTIYF | TGTGCCAGCAGTGAAGCTGGGACAGGGCATGGAAACACCATATATTTT
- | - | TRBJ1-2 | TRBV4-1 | CASSHPGQDYGYTF | TGCGCCAGCAGCCACCCCGGGCAGGACTATGGCTACACCTTC
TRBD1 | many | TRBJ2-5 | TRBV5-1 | CASSLAGQDQETQYF | TGCGCCAGCAGCTTGGCGGGACAGGACCAAGAGACCCAGTACTTC
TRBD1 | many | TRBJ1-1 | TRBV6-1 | CASVRGAGWTEAFF | TGTGCCAGCGTCAGGGGGGCGGGCTGGACTGAAGCTTTCTTT
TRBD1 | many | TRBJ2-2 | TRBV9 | CASSPTGVGTGELFF | TGTGCCAGCAGCCCCACAGGGGTCGGCACCGGGGAGCTGTTTTTT
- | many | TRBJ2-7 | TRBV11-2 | CASSLDGPSYERYF | TGTGCCAGCAGCTTAGATGGCCCCTCCTACGAGCGGTACTTC
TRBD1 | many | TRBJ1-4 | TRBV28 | CASGWTGSEKLFF | TGTGCCAGCGGGTGGACAGGGTCTGAAAAACTGTTTTTT
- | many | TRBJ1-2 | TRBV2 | CASATGGPGYTF | TGTGCCAGCGCCACCGGGGGACCTGGCTACACCTTC
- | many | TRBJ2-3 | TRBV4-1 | CASSQEAFGADTQYF | TGCGCCAGCAGCCAAGAGGCCTTCGGGGCAGATACGCAGTATTTT
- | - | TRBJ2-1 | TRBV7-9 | CASGISYNEQFF | TGTGCCAGTGGAATCTCCTACAATGAGCAGTTCTTC
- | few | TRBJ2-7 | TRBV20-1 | CSASGGRSSYEQYF | TGCAGTGCTAGTGGGGGACGGAGCTCCTACGAGCAGTACTTC
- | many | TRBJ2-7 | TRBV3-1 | CASSQDFDGEQYF | TGTGCCAGCAGCCAAGATTTTGACGGCGAGCAGTACTTC
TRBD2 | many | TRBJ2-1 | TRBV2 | CASSVLAGGTAGYNEQFF | TGTGCCAGCAGTGTTCTAGCGGGGGGGACCGCTGGTTACAATGAGCAGTTCTTC
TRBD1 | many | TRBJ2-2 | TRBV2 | CASSELQGATGELFF | TGTGCCAGCAGTGAGTTGCAGGGGGCCACCGGGGAGCTGTTTTTT
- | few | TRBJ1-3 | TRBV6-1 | CASNTGPLNTIYF | TGTGCCAGCAATACAGGGCCTTTAAACACCATATATTTT
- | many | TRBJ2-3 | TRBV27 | CASSFGGWRRADTQYF | TGTGCCAGCAGTTTTGGGGGGTGGAGGCGGGCAGATACGCAGTATTTT
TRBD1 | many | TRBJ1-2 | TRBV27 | CASRRQGAYGYTF | TGTGCCAGCAGAAGACAGGGGGCATATGGCTACACCTTC
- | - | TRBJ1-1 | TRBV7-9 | CASSFIRQFYKPMNTEAFF | TGTGCCAGCAGTTTCATTCGACAGTTCTATAAGCCTATGAACACTGAAGCTTTCTTT
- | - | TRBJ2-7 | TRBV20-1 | CSARAQSYEQYF | TGCAGTGCTAGAGCCCAATCCTACGAGCAGTACTTC
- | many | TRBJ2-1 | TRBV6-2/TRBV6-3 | CASLPSLSYNEQFF | TGTGCCAGTTTACCATCACTTTCCTACAATGAGCAGTTCTTC
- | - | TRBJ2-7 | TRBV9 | CASSVGPAWGNYEQYF | TGTGCCAGCAGCGTAGGTCCAGCGTGGGGAAACTACGAGCAGTACTTC
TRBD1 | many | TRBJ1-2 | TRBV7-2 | CASIPGQQTYGYTF | TGTGCCAGCATTCCGGGACAGCAGACCTATGGCTACACCTTC
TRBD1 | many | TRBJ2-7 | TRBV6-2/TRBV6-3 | CATRQGGSYEQYF | TGTGCCACCCGACAGGGCGGGTCCTACGAGCAGTACTTC
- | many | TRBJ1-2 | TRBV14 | CASSKIQGWGGYTF | TGTGCCAGCAGCAAGATACAGGGCTGGGGTGGCTACACCTTC
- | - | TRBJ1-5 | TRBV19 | CASSTDRDKNLGNQPQHF | TGTGCCAGTAGTACGGACCGGGATAAGAATTTAGGCAATCAGCCCCAGCATTTT
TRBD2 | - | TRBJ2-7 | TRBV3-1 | CASSQGYSGSEQYF | TGTGCCAGCAGCCAAGGGTATAGCGGGAGCGAGCAGTACTTC
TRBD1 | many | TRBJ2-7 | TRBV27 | CASSIRDSYEQYF | TGTGCCAGCAGTATCCGGGACAGCTACGAGCAGTACTTC
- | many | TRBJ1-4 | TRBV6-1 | CASGVGVSPSNEKLFF | TGTGCCAGCGGTGTTGGGGTCAGCCCATCTAATGAAAAACTGTTTTTT
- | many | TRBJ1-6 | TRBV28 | CASSLPQKHSPLHF | TGTGCCAGCAGTTTACCACAGAAGCATTCACCCCTCCACTTT
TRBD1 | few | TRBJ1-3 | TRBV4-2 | CASSRRTGDSGNTIYF | TGTGCCAGCAGCCGTCGGACAGGCGATTCTGGAAACACCATATATTTT
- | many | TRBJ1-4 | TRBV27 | CASSSQGYEKLFF | TGTGCCAGCAGTTCACAGGGATATGAAAAACTGTTTTTT
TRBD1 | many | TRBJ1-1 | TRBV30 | CASNQGGHMNTEAFF | TGTGCCTCAAACCAGGGGGGGCACATGAACACTGAAGCTTTCTTT
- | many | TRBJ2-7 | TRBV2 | CASSDGASSYEQYF | TGTGCCAGCAGTGACGGGGCCTCCTCCTACGAGCAGTACTTC
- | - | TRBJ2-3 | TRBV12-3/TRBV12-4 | CASTLVPDTQYF | TGTGCCAGCACGCTAGTCCCAGATACGCAGTATTTT
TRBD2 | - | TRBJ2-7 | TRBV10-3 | CAISGTSGSLYEQYF | TGTGCCATCAGTGGGACTAGCGGGAGCTTGTACGAGCAGTACTTC
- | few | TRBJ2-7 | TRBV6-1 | CASRPWNGYEQYF | TGTGCCAGCAGGCCCTGGAACGGCTACGAGCAGTACTTC
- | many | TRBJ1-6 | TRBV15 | CATSARRGNSPLHF | TGTGCCACCAGCGCTAGGAGGGGTAATTCACCCCTCCACTTT
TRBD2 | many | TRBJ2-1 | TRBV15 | CATSSTSGGLRNEQFF | TGTGCCACCAGCAGTACCAGCGGGGGCCTGAGAAATGAGCAGTTCTTC
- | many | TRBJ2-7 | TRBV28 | CASSLRSQNYEQYF | TGTGCCAGCAGTTTAAGGTCCCAAAACTACGAGCAGTACTTC
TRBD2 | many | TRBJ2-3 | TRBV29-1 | CSGTIRTSGGATDTQYF | TGCAGCGGGACCATTAGGACTAGCGGGGGGGCGACAGATACGCAGTATTTT
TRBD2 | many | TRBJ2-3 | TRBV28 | CASSMLTASGRRDTQYF | TGTGCCAGCAGTATGTTGACGGCTAGCGGGAGGCGGGATACGCAGTATTTT
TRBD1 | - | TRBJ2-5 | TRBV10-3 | CAVAIGGQGTQYF | TGTGCCGTGGCGATAGGGGGCCAAGGGACCCAGTACTTC
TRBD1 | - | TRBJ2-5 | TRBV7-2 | CASSFGTGVSETQHF | TGTGCCAGCAGCTTTGGGACAGGGGTTAGTGAGACCCAGCACTTC
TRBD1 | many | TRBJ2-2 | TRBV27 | CASSLSLTGGTGELFF | TGTGCCAGCAGTTTATCTCTTACAGGGGGCACCGGGGAGCTGTTTTTT